Each of the 4 T cell receptor beta chains below was sequenced from the same sample in a study of T-cell memory formation after mild COVID-19. One entry per CDR3 protein results from TCRdb running MiXCR on the 5' RACE reads. The sample has 450,000 to 650,000 distinct CDR3 sequences, roughly 21% seen once. The sample taken for sequencing was PBMCs or a T cell subset sorted from them (not recorded which). All receptors derive from an adult woman who had mild COVID-19 (a few samples of this study predate the infection). Cell type and time point are not known.

This clonotype appeared a few times. The chain joins TRBV7-3 to TRBJ2-5; TRBD2 agrees at 11 bases. V shed 0 bases and J 3 bases; nucleotides not matched to a gene: 0. This CDR3 has 15 amino acids. CDR1 SGHTA and CDR2 FQGTGA come from the germline V gene. The DNA of the CDR3 is TGTGCCAGCAGCTTAACGGGACTAGCGGAAGAGACCCAGTACTTC. Translating it yields CASSLTGLAEETQYF. Full variable domain (missing parts from reference TRBV7-3 and TRBJ2-5): GAGVSQTPSNKVTEKGKYVELRCDPISGHTALYWYRQSLGQGPEFLIYFQGTGAADDSGLPNDRFFAVRPEGSVSTLKIQRTERGDSAVYLCASSLTGLAEETQYFGPGTRLLVL.

The chain uses TRBV7-2 and TRBJ1-2; no reliable D call. V was trimmed by 1 base and J by 1 base, leaving 10 bases between them. The CDR3 loop spans 15 amino acids. Germline CDR1 is SGHTA and CDR2 is FQGNSA. The CDR3: CASSLDPDLNYGYTF. The DNA for the CDR3 is TGTGCCAGCAGCTTAGATCCCGACCTTAACTATGGCTACACCTTC.

The gene calls are TRBV4-1 and TRBJ1-4; D is uncertain. V was trimmed by 8 bases and J by 8 bases, leaving 15 bases between them. The germline gives CDR1 MGHRA, CDR2 YSYEKL. CDR3 length equals 13 residues. The CDR3 protein is CASQRLLGEKLFF. For the CDR3, the DNA is TGCGCCAGCCAGAGGCTCTTGGGCGAAAAACTGTTTTTT.

The chain combines TRBV7-6 with TRBJ2-2; maybe TRBD2 (6 bases). The CDR3 length is 15 residues. With 0 bases removed from V and 4 bases from J, the gap between germline ends came to 9 bases. Germline V gene data show CDR1 as SGHVS and CDR2 as FNYEAQ. CDR3 loop: CASSLAGSATGELFF. CDR3 nucleotide sequence: TGTGCCAGCAGCTTAGCCGGGAGCGCCACCGGGGAGCTGTTTTTT.